What follows are 21 T cell receptor beta chains derived from one specimen sequenced in a study of T-cell reconstitution after alpha-beta-depleted transplantation in children. The TCRbeta library was prepared with unique molecular identifiers. TCRdb ran MiXCR on the PCR reads and lists one entry per CDR3 protein. This table has about 400,000 distinct CDR3 sequences, roughly 20% appearing once. The sequenced sample was PBMCs from the stem cell graft donor, obtained from the stem cell graft. All receptors derive from a human donor who donated a stem cell graft to a child with acute myeloid leukemia.

V is TRBV11-2 and J is TRBJ2-1, with TRBD2 matching over 10 bases. J was trimmed by 7 bases and V by 5 bases; bases with no gene match: 20. This CDR3 is built from 19 residues. Germline V gene lookup returns CDR1 SGHAT and CDR2 FQNNGV. The CDR3 reads CASSTRPGPWGLAINEQFF. CDR3 sequence (DNA): TGTGCCAGCAGCACCCGTCCGGGGCCGTGGGGACTAGCGATTAATGAGCAGTTCTTC.

This clonotype occurred a few times. The rearrangement joins TRBV7-2 to TRBJ2-7; TRBD2 matches 8 bases. The germline V gene has CDR1 SGHTA and CDR2 FQGNSA. The CDR3 loop spans 16 amino acids. V dropped 5 bases and J dropped 0; count of bases not matched to a gene: 9. CDR3 residues: CASSLSTSGVSYEQYF. The DNA of the CDR3 is TGTGCCAGCAGCCTCAGTACTAGCGGAGTCTCCTACGAGCAGTACTTC.

This clonotype has a handful of counts. J is TRBJ2-7 and V is TRBV5-1; 12 bases line up with TRBD1. With V trimmed by 5 bases and J by 5 bases, 5 bases remained unmatched. The CDR3 runs to 14 residues. The V gene's germline CDR1 is SGHRS and CDR2 YFSETQ. The CDR3 DNA follows: TGCGCCAGCAGTCCGGGACAGGGGGCTCACGAGCAGTACTTC. Protein product: CASSPGQGAHEQYF.

The chain has TRBV25-1 and TRBJ1-4, with TRBD1 identical over 9 bases. V lost 1 base, J lost 6 bases, and 3 bases stayed unmatched. The germline V gene encodes CDR1 MGHDK and CDR2 SYGVNS. This CDR3 is built from 15 residues. In nucleotides, the CDR3 is TGTGCCAGCAGTGAATGGCGACAGGGGGATGAAAAACTGTTTTTT. As protein: CASSEWRQGDEKLFF. The variable domain in full, completed from reference TRBV25-1 and TRBJ1-4, reads EADIYQTPRYLVIGTGKKITLECSQTMGHDKMYWYQQDPGMELHLIHYSYGVNSTEKGDLSSESTVSRIRTEHFPLTLESARPSHTSQYLCASSEWRQGDEKLFFGSGTQLSVL.

V and J are TRBV20-1 and TRBJ2-1; D is undetermined. V was trimmed by 3 bases and J by 0 bases, leaving 12 bases between them. From germline, CDR1 is DFQATT and CDR2 SNEGSKA (reference sequence). The CDR3 spans 15 residues. CDR3 sequence (DNA): TGCAGTGCTAGTCCCGCGAGCACCTCCTACAATGAGCAGTTCTTC. Translated: CSASPASTSYNEQFF.

This clonotype came up a few times. CDR3 in amino acids: CASSLEYSNSPLHF. The CDR3 region has the DNA TGTGCCAGCAGCTTAGAGTACTCTAATTCACCCCTCCACTTT. The V call is TRBV7-2, the J call TRBJ1-6; unclear D gene. Germline CDR1 and CDR2: SGHTA and FQGNSA. V was clipped by 1 base and J by 6 bases, with 7 bases between them. This CDR3 contains 14 residues.

This clonotype was picked up one time. The chain joins TRBV13 to TRBJ2-1; D not certain. Between the trimmed V and J ends, which lost 5 bases and 6 bases, there was a span of 8 bases. CDR1 and CDR2 from the germline V gene are PRHDT and FYEKMQ (reference sequence). There are 12 residues in the CDR3. As DNA, the CDR3 is TGTGCCAGCAGCACCCAAACCAATGAGCAGTTCTTC. It yields the protein CASSTQTNEQFF.

This clonotype has only a few counts. The rearrangement uses TRBV6-5 and TRBJ2-7; 10 bases match TRBD2. The ends lost 0 bases at V and 2 bases at J; junction bases unmatched: 7. This CDR3 is built from 17 residues. Germline-derived CDR1 and CDR2 are MNHEY and SVGAGI. The CDR3 region has the DNA TGTGCCAGCAGTTACTCACTCCCTAGCGGGAGTACCTACGAGCAGTACTTC. Its protein product is CASSYSLPSGSTYEQYF.

This clonotype was recorded at least ten times. The rearrangement joins TRBV12-3 or TRBV12-4 to TRBJ2-2, with 9 nucleotides matching TRBD2. CDR3 size: 15 residues. V was clipped by 6 bases and J by 0 bases; unmatched bases: 2. The CDR3 reads CASSRTSANTGELFF. DNA for the CDR3: TGTGCCAGCAGCCGGACTAGCGCGAACACCGGGGAGCTGTTTTTT.

This clonotype was recorded a few times. The chain employs TRBV28 and TRBJ2-7, with 11 bases identical to TRBD1. The length of the CDR3 is 14 residues. CDR1 MDHEN and CDR2 SYDVKM come from the germline V gene. With V trimmed by 5 bases and J by 7 bases, 7 bases remained unmatched. CDR3 loop: CASSAWTGGGEQYF. The CDR3 nucleotides read TGTGCCAGCAGTGCTTGGACAGGGGGCGGGGAGCAGTACTTC.

This clonotype has only a few counts. This rearrangement joins TRBV12-3 or TRBV12-4 to TRBJ2-3; perhaps D is TRBD1 or TRBD2 (5 bases each). The CDR3 runs to 15 residues. Trimming shortened V by 6 bases and J by 3 bases, and 16 bases separated the two germline ends. The CDR3 is CASRKLTGGTDTQYF. For the CDR3, the DNA is TGTGCCAGCAGGAAACTTACAGGCGGGACAGATACGCAGTATTTT.

At least ten counts were recorded for this clonotype. The chain has TRBV29-1 and TRBJ1-1; the D is unclear. This CDR3 comprises 13 residues. V was cut by 4 bases and J by 0 bases, with 9 bases left in between. Germline CDR1 and CDR2: SQVTM and ANQGSEA. CDR3: CSVVNSLNTEAFF. In DNA form, the CDR3 reads TGCAGCGTTGTCAACAGTCTGAACACTGAAGCTTTCTTT.

This clonotype came up a few times. This rearrangement joins TRBV6-2 or TRBV6-3 to TRBJ2-1; D call uncertain. Trimming stripped 2 bases from V and 2 bases from J, with 10 bases between. The CDR3 is 15 residues long. The V gene's germline CDR1 is MNHEY and CDR2 SVGEGT. The CDR3 loop reads CASSYGAVTYNEQFF. The CDR3 DNA follows: TGTGCCAGCAGTTACGGAGCAGTAACCTACAATGAGCAGTTCTTC.

J is TRBJ2-3 and V is TRBV9, with 9 bases lining up with TRBD2. Per the germline V gene, CDR1 is SGDLS and CDR2 is YYNGEE. The V gene end was trimmed by 6 bases and the J gene end by 1 base; junction bases not matched to a gene: 3. This CDR3 is 14 amino acids long. Here the CDR3 reads CASKRTSGTDTQYF. CDR3 DNA sequence: TGTGCCAGCAAGAGGACTAGCGGCACAGATACGCAGTATTTT. The complete variable domain, with remaining parts taken from reference TRBV9 and TRBJ2-3, reads DSGVTQTPKHLITATGQRVTLRCSPRSGDLSVYWYQQSLDQGLQFLIQYYNGEERAKGNILERFSAQQFPDLHSELNLSSLELGDSALYFCASKRTSGTDTQYFGPGTRLTVL.

The chain combines TRBV20-1 with TRBJ2-7; 15 bases line up with TRBD2. CDR1 is DFQATT and CDR2 is SNEGSKA in the germline V gene (reference sequence). The V segment lost 4 bases and the J segment 2 bases; nucleotides outside the gene matches: 3. CDR3 length: 15 residues. CDR3 sequence: CSATRTSGRAYEQYF. The CDR3 region has the DNA TGCAGTGCTACTCGGACTAGCGGGAGGGCCTACGAGCAGTACTTC.

This clonotype was counted only a few times. The chain couples TRBV24-1 to TRBJ2-7, with no clear D. The germline V gene has CDR1 KGHDR and CDR2 SFDVKD. Trimming removed 2 bases from V and 2 bases from J, with 3 bases in between. The CDR3 is 12 amino acids. The CDR3 sequence is CATSDSTYEQYF. DNA for the CDR3: TGTGCCACCAGTGATTCGACCTACGAGCAGTACTTC.

V is TRBV9 and J is TRBJ2-6; perhaps TRBD1 as D (5 bases). The CDR3 extends over 14 amino acids. The V end was cut by 2 bases, the J end by 2 bases, with 5 bases between. From germline, CDR1 is SGDLS and CDR2 YYNGEE. The CDR3 DNA is TGTGCCAGCAGCGTCAGGGCTGGGGCCAACGTCCTGACTTTC. Translated, it gives CASSVRAGANVLTF.

The table lists this clonotype with a few counts. The chain couples TRBV24-1 to TRBJ1-5; 10 bases line up with TRBD1. Germline V gene sequence: CDR1 KGHDR, CDR2 SFDVKD. The length of the CDR3 is 15 residues. V was clipped by 4 bases and J by 5 bases; unmatched bases: 4. The CDR3 bases are TGTGCCACCAGTGAACCCGGGACAGGGGATCAGCCCCAGCATTTT. Protein product: CATSEPGTGDQPQHF.

The genes are TRBV25-1 and TRBJ1-1; D is undetermined. The ends were cut back, 3 bases at V and 11 bases at J, with 25 bases in the middle. This CDR3 spans 16 amino acids. Germline V gives CDR1 MGHDK, CDR2 SYGVNS. The CDR3 loop is CASSDSSGNLRQWAFF. The CDR3 nucleotides are TGTGCCAGCAGTGACTCCTCCGGGAACCTCCGCCAATGGGCTTTCTTT.

This clonotype came up many times. The rearrangement links TRBV20-1 to TRBJ1-2, with a weak D call TRBD1 (5 bases). This CDR3 spans 13 amino acids. With 1 base removed from V and 3 bases from J, the gap between germline ends came to 9 bases. CDR1 and CDR2 (germline): DFQATT, SNEGSKA (reference sequence). CDR3 region: CSARVRDYYGYTF. As DNA, the CDR3 is TGCAGTGCTAGAGTCCGGGACTACTATGGCTACACCTTC.

This clonotype was observed a handful of times. The chain has TRBV2 and TRBJ1-5; no firm D call. The CDR3 totals 12 residues. Germline V gives CDR1 SNHLY, CDR2 FYNNEI. Trimming removed 3 bases at V and 6 bases at J, with 6 bases between. In nucleotides, the CDR3 is TGTGCCAGCAGTGAGGGAGGTCAGCCCCAGCATTTT. Translation gives CASSEGGQPQHF.